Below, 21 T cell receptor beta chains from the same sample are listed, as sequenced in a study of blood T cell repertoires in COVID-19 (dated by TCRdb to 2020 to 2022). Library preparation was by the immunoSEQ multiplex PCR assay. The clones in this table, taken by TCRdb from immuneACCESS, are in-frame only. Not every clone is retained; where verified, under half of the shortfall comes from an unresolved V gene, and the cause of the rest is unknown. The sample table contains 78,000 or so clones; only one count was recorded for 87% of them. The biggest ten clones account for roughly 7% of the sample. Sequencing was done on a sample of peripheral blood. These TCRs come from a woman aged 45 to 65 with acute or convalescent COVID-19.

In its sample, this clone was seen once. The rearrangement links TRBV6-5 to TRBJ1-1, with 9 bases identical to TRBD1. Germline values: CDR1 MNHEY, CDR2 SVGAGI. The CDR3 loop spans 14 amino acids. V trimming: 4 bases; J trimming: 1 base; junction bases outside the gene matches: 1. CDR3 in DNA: TGTGCCAGCAGTTGGGACAGGGCGAACACTGAAGCTTTCTTT. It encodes CASSWDRANTEAFF.

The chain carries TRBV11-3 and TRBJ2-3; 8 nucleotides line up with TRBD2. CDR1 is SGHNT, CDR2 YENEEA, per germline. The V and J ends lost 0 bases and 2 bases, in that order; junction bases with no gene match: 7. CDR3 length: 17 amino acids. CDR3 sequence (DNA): TGTGCCAGCAGCTTAGATTCCGGGGGGGCCAACACAGATACGCAGTATTTT. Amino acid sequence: CASSLDSGGANTDTQYF.

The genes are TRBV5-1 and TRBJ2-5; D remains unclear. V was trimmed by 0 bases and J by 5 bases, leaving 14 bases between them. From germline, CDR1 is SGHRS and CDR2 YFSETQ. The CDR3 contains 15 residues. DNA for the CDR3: TGCGCCAGCAGCTTGGAGGCAACCCAGAGGGAGACCCAGTACTTC. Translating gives CASSLEATQRETQYF.

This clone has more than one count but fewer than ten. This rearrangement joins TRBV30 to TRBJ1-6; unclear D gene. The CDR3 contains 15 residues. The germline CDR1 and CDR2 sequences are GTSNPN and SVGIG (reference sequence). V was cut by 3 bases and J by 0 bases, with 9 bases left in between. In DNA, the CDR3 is TGTGCCTGGAGCCCACAGAACTCCTATAATTCACCCCTCCACTTT. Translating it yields CAWSPQNSYNSPLHF.

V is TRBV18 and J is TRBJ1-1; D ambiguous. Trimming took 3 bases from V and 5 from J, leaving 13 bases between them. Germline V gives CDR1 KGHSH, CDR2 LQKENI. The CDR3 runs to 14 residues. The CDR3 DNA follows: TGTGCCAGCTCACCGGCTCAGAGGGAGACTGAAGCTTTCTTT. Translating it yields CASSPAQRETEAFF.

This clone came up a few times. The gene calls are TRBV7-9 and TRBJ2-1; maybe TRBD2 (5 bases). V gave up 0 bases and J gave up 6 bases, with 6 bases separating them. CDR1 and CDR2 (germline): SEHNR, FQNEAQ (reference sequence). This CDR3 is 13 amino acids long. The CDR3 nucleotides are TGTGCCAGCAGCTTAGCACGGGGCAATGAGCAGTTCTTC. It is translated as CASSLARGNEQFF.

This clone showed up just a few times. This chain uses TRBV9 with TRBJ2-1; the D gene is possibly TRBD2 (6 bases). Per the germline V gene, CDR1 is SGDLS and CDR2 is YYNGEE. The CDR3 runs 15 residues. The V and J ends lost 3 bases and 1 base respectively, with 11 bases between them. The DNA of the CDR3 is TGTGCCAGCAGCGCGAGGGCGGGGTCCTACAATGAGCAGTTCTTC. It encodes CASSARAGSYNEQFF.

CDR3 amino acids: CASSLGAGQPQHF. The CDR3 nucleotides are TGTGCCAGCAGCCTAGGGGCCGGGCAGCCCCAGCATTTT. This sequence joins TRBV14 and TRBJ1-5, with TRBD1 as a possible D gene (5 bases). Germline CDR1 is SGHDN and CDR2 is FVKESK. The CDR3 length is 13 residues. V lost 4 bases and J lost 7, with 11 bases in between.

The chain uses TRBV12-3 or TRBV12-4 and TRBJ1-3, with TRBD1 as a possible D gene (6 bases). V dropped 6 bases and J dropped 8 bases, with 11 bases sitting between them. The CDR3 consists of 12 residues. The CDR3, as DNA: TGTGCCAGCAGGGACAGTCTTGACACCATATATTTT. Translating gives CASRDSLDTIYF.

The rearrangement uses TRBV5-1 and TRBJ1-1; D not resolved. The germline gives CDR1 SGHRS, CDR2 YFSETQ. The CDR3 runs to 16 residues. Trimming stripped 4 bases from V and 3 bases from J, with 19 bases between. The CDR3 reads CASSPQASPSYTEAFF. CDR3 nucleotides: TGCGCCAGCAGCCCTCAAGCATCCCCCTCTTACACTGAAGCTTTCTTT.

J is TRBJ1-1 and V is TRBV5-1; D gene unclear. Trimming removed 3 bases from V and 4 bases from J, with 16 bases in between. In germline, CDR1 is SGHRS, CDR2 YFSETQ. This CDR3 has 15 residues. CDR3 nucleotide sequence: TGCGCCAGCAGCTCGGGGTCGAGAGGGTCCACTGAAGCTTTCTTT. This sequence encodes CASSSGSRGSTEAFF.

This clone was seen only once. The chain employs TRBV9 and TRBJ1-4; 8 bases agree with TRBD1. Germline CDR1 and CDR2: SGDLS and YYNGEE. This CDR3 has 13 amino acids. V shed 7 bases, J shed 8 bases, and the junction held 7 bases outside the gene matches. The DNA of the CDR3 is TGTGCCAGCGGTGCAGGGGGCGTCGAAAAACTGTTTTTT. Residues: CASGAGGVEKLFF.

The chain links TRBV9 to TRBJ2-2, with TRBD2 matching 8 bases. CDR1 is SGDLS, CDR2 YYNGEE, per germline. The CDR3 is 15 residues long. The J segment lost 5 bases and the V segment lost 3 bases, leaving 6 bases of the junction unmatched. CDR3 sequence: CASSAGLVGTGELFF. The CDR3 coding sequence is TGTGCCAGCAGCGCGGGACTAGTAGGTACCGGGGAGCTGTTTTTT.

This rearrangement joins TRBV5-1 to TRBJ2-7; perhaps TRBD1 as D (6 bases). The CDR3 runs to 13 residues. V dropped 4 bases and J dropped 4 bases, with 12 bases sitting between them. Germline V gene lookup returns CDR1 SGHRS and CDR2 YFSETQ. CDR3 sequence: CASSVNREYEQYF. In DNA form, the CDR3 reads TGCGCCAGCAGCGTAAACAGGGAATACGAGCAGTACTTC.

CDR3 amino acids: CASTLSTSGSAEQYF. CDR3 nucleotide sequence: TGTGCCAGCACTCTTTCGACTAGCGGGAGTGCCGAGCAGTACTTC. V and J are TRBV5-4 and TRBJ2-7, with TRBD2 identical over 12 bases. With 6 bases clipped from V and 6 bases from J, the junction kept 10 bases outside the gene matches. There are 15 residues in the CDR3. The germline CDR1 and CDR2 sequences are SGHNT and YYREEE (reference sequence).

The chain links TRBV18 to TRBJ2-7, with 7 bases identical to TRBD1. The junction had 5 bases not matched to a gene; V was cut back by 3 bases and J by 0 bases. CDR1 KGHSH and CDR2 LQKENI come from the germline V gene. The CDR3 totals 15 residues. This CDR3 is CASSPDRLTSYEQYF. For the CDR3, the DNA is TGTGCCAGCTCACCGGACAGGTTAACCTCCTACGAGCAGTACTTC.

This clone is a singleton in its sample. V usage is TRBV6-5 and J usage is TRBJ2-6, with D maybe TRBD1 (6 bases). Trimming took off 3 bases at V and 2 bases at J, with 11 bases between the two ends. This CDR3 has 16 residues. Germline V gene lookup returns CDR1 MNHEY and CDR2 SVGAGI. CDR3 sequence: CASSYAGAAGANVLTF. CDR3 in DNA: TGTGCCAGCAGTTATGCAGGGGCGGCTGGGGCCAACGTCCTGACTTTC.

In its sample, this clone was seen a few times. The CDR3 nucleotides are TGTGCCAGCAGCTTGGCCCAGGGATCGACTTCACCCCTCCACTTT. Protein sequence: CASSLAQGSTSPLHF. V gene TRBV5-4 combines with J gene TRBJ1-6, with D tentatively TRBD1 (5 bases). V gave up 0 bases and J gave up 9 bases, with 13 bases separating them. In germline, CDR1 is SGHNT, CDR2 YYREEE (reference sequence). This CDR3 is built from 15 residues.

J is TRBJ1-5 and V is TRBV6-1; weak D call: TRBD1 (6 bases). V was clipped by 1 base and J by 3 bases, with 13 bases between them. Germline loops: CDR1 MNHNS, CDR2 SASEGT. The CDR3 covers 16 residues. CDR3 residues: CASSEVAGAYNQPQHF. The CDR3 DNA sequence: TGTGCCAGCAGTGAAGTCGCAGGGGCTTACAATCAGCCCCAGCATTTT.

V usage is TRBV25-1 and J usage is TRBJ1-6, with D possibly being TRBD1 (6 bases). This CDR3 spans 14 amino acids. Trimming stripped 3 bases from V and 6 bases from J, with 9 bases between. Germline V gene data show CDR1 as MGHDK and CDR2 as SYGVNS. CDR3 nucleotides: TGTGCCAGCAGTGAGGGAGGGGGTAATTCACCCCTCCACTTT. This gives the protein CASSEGGGNSPLHF.

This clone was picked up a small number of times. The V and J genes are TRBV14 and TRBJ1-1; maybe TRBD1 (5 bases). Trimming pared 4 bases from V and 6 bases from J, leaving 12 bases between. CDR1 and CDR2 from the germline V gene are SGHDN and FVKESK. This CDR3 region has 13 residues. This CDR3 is CASSRGGVAEAFF. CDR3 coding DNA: TGTGCCAGCAGCCGGGGGGGAGTGGCTGAAGCTTTCTTT.